Listed below are T cell receptor beta chains from one sample, sequenced in a study of shared clonotypes between healthy human individuals. Assay: immunoSEQ multiplex PCR; the TCRdb copy retains only in-frame clones and omits some. The repertoire consists of fewer than 850,000 clones, with roughly 96% occurring once and the leading ten covering less than 0.25%. Specimen: naive CD8+ T cells sorted from blood. These receptors all stem from a man in his thirties or forties in good health. Each CDR3 is given with its conserved first and last residue. Each record gives: V gene, clone size, J gene, D gene, CDR3 protein, CDR3 DNA. D genes are given only for firm matches. The listing skips clone size in some rows; elsewhere it reads once, few, many or a size class.

TRBV9,-,TRBJ2-3,TRBD2,CASSVEGLAGPSTDTQYF,TGTGCCAGCAGCGTGGAGGGACTAGCGGGACCTAGCACAGATACGCAGTATTTT
TRBV9,-,TRBJ2-1,-,CASSSGPGETYNEQFF,TGTGCCAGCAGCTCAGGACCCGGGGAGACCTACAATGAGCAGTTCTTC
TRBV5-8,-,TRBJ2-3,-,CASSLELGTDTQYF,TGTGCCAGCAGCTTGGAGTTAGGCACAGATACGCAGTATTTT
TRBV18,-,TRBJ1-3,-,CASSPDRSSGNTIYF,TGTGCCAGCTCACCTGACAGAAGCTCTGGAAACACCATATATTTT
TRBV20-1,-,TRBJ1-1,-,CSANENTEAFF,TGCAGTGCTAACGAGAACACTGAAGCTTTCTTT
TRBV11-2,-,TRBJ2-3,-,CASSLGLSDTQYF,TGTGCCAGCAGCCTAGGCCTGTCGGATACGCAGTATTTT
TRBV7-2,-,TRBJ2-6,-,CASSRTTAGANVLTF,TGTGCCAGCAGCCGAACGACAGCTGGGGCCAACGTCCTGACTTTC
TRBV29-1,-,TRBJ2-2,TRBD1,CSVDGTGVDAGELFF,TGCAGCGTTGACGGGACAGGGGTGGATGCCGGGGAGCTGTTTTTT
TRBV28,-,TRBJ1-4,-,CASSSTTVLGVWEKLFF,TGTGCCAGCAGTTCGACTACCGTCCTTGGTGTCTGGGAAAAACTGTTTTTT
TRBV9,-,TRBJ2-2,-,CASSPTGSGELFF,TGTGCCAGCAGCCCGACGGGCTCCGGGGAGCTGTTTTTT
TRBV7-8,-,TRBJ2-1,TRBD2,CAMSSGRTPVYEQFF,TGTGCCATGTCTAGCGGGAGGACACCCGTCTATGAGCAGTTCTTC
TRBV9,-,TRBJ2-5,TRBD2,CASSKGLEQETQYF,TGTGCCAGCAGCAAGGGACTAGAACAAGAGACCCAGTACTTC
TRBV27,-,TRBJ2-3,-,CASSLYRKDTQYF,TGTGCCAGCAGTTTATACCGAAAAGATACGCAGTATTTT
TRBV10-3,-,TRBJ2-7,TRBD2,CAISEPGLAYEQYF,TGTGCCATCAGTGAACCGGGACTAGCATACGAGCAGTACTTC
TRBV21-1,-,TRBJ1-4,-,CASSSLISVGEKLFF,TGTGCCAGCAGCAGTCTTATCTCGGTGGGTGAAAAACTGTTTTTT
TRBV7-9,-,TRBJ1-1,-,CASHYSGVEAFF,TGTGCCAGCCACTATAGCGGGGTCGAAGCTTTCTTT
TRBV29-1,-,TRBJ2-3,TRBD2,CSVERLAGVTDTQYF,TGCAGCGTTGAGCGACTAGCGGGAGTAACAGATACGCAGTATTTT
TRBV5-6,-,TRBJ2-7,-,CASSFVSSSYEQYF,TGTGCCAGCAGCTTTGTGTCTAGCAGCTACGAGCAGTACTTC
TRBV14,-,TRBJ2-2,-,CASSPLRNETPAGELFF,TGTGCCAGCAGCCCACTTCGAAATGAGACTCCCGCCGGGGAGCTGTTTTTT
TRBV15,-,TRBJ2-7,-,CATSETTSSYEQYF,TGTGCCACCAGCGAGACGACTAGCTCCTACGAGCAGTACTTC
TRBV9,-,TRBJ2-1,TRBD2,CASSVGLAGGGEQFF,TGTGCCAGCAGCGTAGGTCTAGCGGGAGGGGGAGAGCAGTTCTTC
TRBV30,-,TRBJ2-1,-,CAWIRDLNNEQFF,TGTGCCTGGATCCGGGACTTAAACAATGAGCAGTTCTTC
TRBV5-1,-,TRBJ2-1,-,CASSRATMDNEQFF,TGCGCCAGCAGCAGGGCGACGATGGACAATGAGCAGTTCTTC
TRBV29-1,-,TRBJ2-7,-,CSVRHATYEQYF,TGCAGCGTGCGACATGCCACCTACGAGCAGTACTTC
TRBV7-9,-,TRBJ2-7,-,CASRPLAYEQYF,TGTGCCAGCCGCCCATTAGCCTACGAGCAGTACTTC
TRBV18,-,TRBJ2-5,-,CASSPSSGYYQETQYF,TGTGCCAGCTCACCGTCCTCCGGCTACTATCAAGAGACCCAGTACTTC
TRBV7-8,-,TRBJ2-7,TRBD2,CASSWVAGPYEQYF,TGTGCCAGCAGCTGGGTAGCGGGTCCCTACGAGCAGTACTTC
TRBV10-2,-,TRBJ2-1,-,CASKKTRDYNEQFF,TGCGCCAGCAAGAAAACCCGTGATTACAATGAGCAGTTCTTC
TRBV5-1,once,TRBJ2-1,-,CASSLPPYNRISYNEQFF,TGCGCCAGCAGCTTGCCCCCCTATAACAGGATCTCCTACAATGAGCAGTTCTTC
TRBV11-2,-,TRBJ2-3,-,CASSSQEGSIDTQYF,TGTGCCAGCAGCTCCCAGGAGGGAAGTATAGATACGCAGTATTTT
TRBV27,-,TRBJ1-2,TRBD1,CASSSGGRGWNGYTF,TGTGCCAGCAGTTCCGGGGGCAGGGGGTGGAATGGCTACACCTTC
TRBV27,once,TRBJ1-2,-,CASSLNSGYGYTF,TGTGCCAGCAGTTTGAACAGCGGGTATGGCTACACCTTC
TRBV6-6,-,TRBJ2-7,TRBD1,CASTRQGPYEQYF,TGTGCCAGCACTAGACAGGGACCCTACGAGCAGTACTTC
TRBV7-9,-,TRBJ2-7,-,CASSPGIGRTYEQYF,TGTGCCAGCAGCCCAGGTATAGGGAGGACCTACGAGCAGTACTTC
TRBV7-8,-,TRBJ2-7,TRBD2,CASSLERGLGYEQYF,TGTGCCAGCAGCTTAGAGCGGGGGCTGGGCTACGAGCAGTACTTC
TRBV27,-,TRBJ2-7,-,CASSLLGVSYEQYF,TGTGCCAGCAGTTTATTGGGTGTCTCCTACGAGCAGTACTTC
TRBV7-6,-,TRBJ2-7,TRBD1,CASSLSGQGYEQYF,TGTGCCAGCAGCTTATCCGGACAGGGGTACGAGCAGTACTTC
TRBV7-9,-,TRBJ2-1,-,CASSLDWDNEQFF,TGTGCCAGCAGCTTAGATTGGGACAATGAGCAGTTCTTC
TRBV23-1,-,TRBJ2-7,TRBD1,CASRGDRGPHEQYF,TGCGCCAGCAGAGGAGACAGGGGGCCCCACGAGCAGTACTTC
TRBV11-2,-,TRBJ2-1,-,CASSFPPFNEQFF,TGTGCCAGCAGCTTCCCACCCTTCAATGAGCAGTTCTTC
TRBV6-1,-,TRBJ1-5,TRBD1,CASSDLGTGGNQPQHF,TGTGCCAGCAGTGATCTAGGGACAGGGGGCAATCAGCCCCAGCATTTT
TRBV6-1,-,TRBJ2-7,-,CASSNYEQYF,TGTGCCAGCAGTAACTACGAGCAGTACTTC
TRBV11-2,once,TRBJ2-3,TRBD2,CASSLVWRETDTQYF,TGTGCCAGCAGCTTAGTGTGGCGGGAGACAGATACGCAGTATTTT
TRBV27,-,TRBJ2-5,TRBD2,CASSWGGGRAQTQYF,TGTGCCAGCAGTTGGGGGGGCGGGAGGGCCCAGACCCAGTACTTC
TRBV2,-,TRBJ1-2,TRBD1,CASSEALRTGEIYGYTF,TGTGCCAGCAGTGAAGCGCTGAGGACAGGAGAGATCTATGGCTACACCTTC
TRBV27,-,TRBJ2-2,-,CASSGASNTGELFF,TGTGCCAGCAGTGGAGCCTCGAACACCGGGGAGCTGTTTTTT
TRBV28,-,TRBJ1-4,-,CASSYQGSTNEKLFF,TGTGCCAGCAGTTACCAGGGGTCAACTAATGAAAAACTGTTTTTT
TRBV10-2,once,TRBJ2-7,TRBD2,CASRGPFSGSEYEQYF,TGCGCCAGCAGGGGCCCCTTTAGCGGGAGTGAGTACGAGCAGTACTTC
TRBV29-1,-,TRBJ2-1,-,CSVEPGNSYNEQFF,TGCAGCGTTGAACCAGGCAACTCCTACAATGAGCAGTTCTTC
TRBV10-3,-,TRBJ1-1,-,CAISESKPTENTEAFF,TGTGCCATCAGTGAGTCAAAGCCGACAGAGAACACTGAAGCTTTCTTT
TRBV30,-,TRBJ1-5,-,CAWSVGSGSNQPQHF,TGTGCCTGGAGTGTAGGGAGCGGGAGCAATCAGCCCCAGCATTTT
TRBV5-4,-,TRBJ1-5,-,CASSLEGGNQPQHF,TGTGCCAGCAGCTTGGAAGGGGGCAATCAGCCCCAGCATTTT
TRBV27,-,TRBJ2-7,TRBD2,CASSSPGTSGYEQYF,TGTGCCAGCAGTTCTCCCGGGACTAGCGGGTACGAGCAGTACTTC
TRBV5-4,-,TRBJ1-2,-,CASGPSAMNYGYTF,TGTGCCAGCGGCCCCTCGGCAATGAACTATGGCTACACCTTC
TRBV19,-,TRBJ2-7,TRBD2,CASSILAGADEQYF,TGTGCCAGTAGTATCCTAGCGGGAGCGGACGAGCAGTACTTC
TRBV19,-,TRBJ2-7,-,CASSIDLRVAGYEQYF,TGTGCCAGTAGTATAGATCTCAGGGTTGCGGGATACGAGCAGTACTTC
TRBV5-6,-,TRBJ2-7,TRBD1,CASSTRTGIFDEQYF,TGTGCCAGCAGCACCAGGACAGGGATCTTCGACGAGCAGTACTTC
TRBV29-1,-,TRBJ2-1,TRBD1,CSVEWTGGTFF,TGCAGCGTTGAGTGGACAGGGGGCACGTTCTTC
TRBV11-2,-,TRBJ2-1,TRBD2,CASSLTSGMGNEQFF,TGTGCCAGCAGCTTGACTAGCGGGATGGGGAATGAGCAGTTCTTC
TRBV13,-,TRBJ1-5,-,CASSTGHSNQPQHF,TGTGCCAGCAGCACGGGTCATAGCAATCAGCCCCAGCATTTT